Here is one T cell receptor (beta chain) with its context. Its antigen remains unidentified. The data originate from a study of shared clonotypes between healthy human individuals. Looking at the study overall: CD8 memory received one plate per donor, CD8 naive two, CD4 memory three and CD4 naive three. Study-wide results and caveats: Unshared clonotypes carried lower generation probabilities than those common to all four donors.

The table came from immunoSEQ multiplex PCR; TCRdb's copy has only in-frame clones and leaves some out. The sample lists some 1.5 million clones, 95% to 99% occurring once. None of the donors, who were healthy HIV-negative adults, had recently had acute infections or vaccinations. Splitting the CD4+ cells yielded a CD45RA+ naive subset and a CD45RA-negative memory subset. This sequence was found in a man aged 30-40 years in good health. The specimen was naive CD4+ T cells sorted from blood. The subset: CD45RA+ positively selected.

The CDR3 nucleotides read TGTGCCAGCATCAAAGAGGGGAAGGGCACTGAAGCTTTCTTT. Amino acids: CASIKEGKGTEAFF. The rearrangement uses TRBV2 and TRBJ1-1, with D possibly matching TRBD1 (5 bases). Germline V CDR1 and CDR2: SNHLY, FYNNEI. V lost 7 bases and J 4 bases, leaving 16 bases between the germline ends. This CDR3 has 14 amino acids.